This T cell receptor beta chain was retrieved from a study of tumor-infiltrating lymphocytes in primary liver carcinoma (dated by TCRdb to the late 2010s). Broadly, across the study: Of the five patients, three men and two women aged 30 to 69 years, four had hepatocellular carcinoma and one had combined HCC and intrahepatic cholangiocarcinoma. Reproducibility between technical replicate repertoires was high, with correlation coefficients above 0.98 and mean shared-clone rates roughly 0.87. Samples yielded roughly 3.5 to 8 million productive TCRbeta reads; read depth did not differ significantly between tissue types. To link TCRbeta repertoire diversity to the local molecular phenotype, the 20 to 25 tumor region samples were profiled with Agilent mRNA microarrays. A total of 35 or so specimens from 5 patients went through TCRbeta repertoire sequencing, namely 25 tumor regions, 5 adjacent noncancerous liver tissues and 5 peripheral blood samples. The study combined TCRbeta repertoire sequencing, expression microarrays and whole-exome sequencing across five regions of each liver tumor, with adjacent normal tissue and blood. The tumors of the five patients were staged as T1-T3 N0M0, with maximum diameters ranging from about 4.2 to 11 cm.

Using a constant-region primer and ProtoScript II reverse transcriptase, TCRbeta-specific cDNA was reverse-transcribed from roughly 460 ng total RNA. TCRbeta libraries were built with three nested multiplex PCR rounds, a slightly modified ARM-PCR procedure. Each of the first two PCR rounds ran for approximately 10 cycles and used multiplex TRBV1-TRBV30 forward primers together with a Cbeta reverse primer. Sample barcodes and Illumina adapters were added in a final 25-cycle PCR with Deep VentR polymerase. Amplicons of 200-500 bp were gel-purified with a QIAquick gel extraction kit before sequencing. An Illumina HiSeq 2500 was used to sequence the TCRbeta amplicons with 250-bp paired-end reads. Per the original workflow: To recover full CDR3 sequences, reads were quality-trimmed using Trimmomatic v0.33 and paired reads were then merged using FLASH v1.2.11. MiGEC v1.2.1b assigned V, D and J germline segments to the rearranged TCRbeta sequences. Clonotype statistics and Shannon-Wiener diversity indices were calculated with VDJtools v1.0.0. Except for diversity analysis, only the 250 most abundant clonotypes of each sample were used in subsequent analyses to reduce sampling bias. TCRdb trimmed the raw reads at Q25, called clones with MiXCR and kept productive beta chains. All rows with the same CDR3 protein become a single entry with the most common DNA and genes. For this entry, the V and J calls and clone size follow TCRdb and not the study's own pipeline. Here the sample has fewer than 250,000 distinct CDR3 sequences; approximately 80% occur a single time. Of the sample, around 18% is held by the ten largest clones.

This clonotype is medium-sized (0.01 to 0.1%). Its antigen is currently not known. The sample holds no much larger clone one base away, and base qualities are not on file. Total RNA and DNA were co-extracted without cell sorting from about 19-30 mg of bulk tissue using the AllPrep DNA/RNA mini kit. Between late 2015 and early 2016, roughly 5 patients in China with histopathologically diagnosed primary liver carcinoma had their tumors surgically resected. Chronic HBV infection was present in the patients, and the patients were treatment-naive at sampling. Each tumor was sampled at five spatially separated regions: the superior, inferior, left-lateral and right-lateral poles and the tumor centre. More than 75% viable tumor cells were found by histology in every tumor sample. Pieces of fresh tumor and adjacent tissue were cut in half, with one half kept in RNAlater at -80 degrees C and the other half sent for histology.

What the work shows at the level of the full study, not this receptor alone: Only a few patients were included in the study, and the authors note that the findings should be validated in a larger study. Because the samples were bulk and unsorted, CD4+ and CD8+ T cell repertoires could not be compared. Only about 8-24% of top clones were found in all five regions of a tumor, suggesting spatial heterogeneity of tumor-infiltrating T cells. Because only the TCR beta chain was sequenced and unpaired alpha chains were not captured, true repertoire diversity is likely underestimated. A significantly larger repertoire fraction was made up by the top 250 clones in tumors than in blood (p = 0.039). Repertoire overlap was found to be higher between tumor regions (mean roughly 35%) than between tumor-adjacent (approximately 17%) or tumor-blood (about 15%) pairs, consistent with antigen-driven expansion.

Looking up the germline V gene yields CDR1 MNHEY and CDR2 SVGAGI. Trimming removed 9 bases from V and 6 bases from J, leaving 10 bases between the germline ends. The CDR3 numbers 11 residues from cysteine through phenylalanine. Only the CDR3 region is kept as DNA, spanning 33 bases read in frame from base 1. The TCR was taken from a man aged 35-49 years with primary liver carcinoma and hepatitis B virus infection. Sequencing used tumor tissue from primary liver carcinoma. The receptor chain draws on TRBV6-5 and TRBJ2-3, with no reliable assignment of the D segment. The CDR3 in this case is CASGEWDTQYF. The DNA reads as follows: TGTGCCAGTGGTGAATGGGATACGCAGTATTTT.